The entry below gives a single T cell receptor (beta chain) sequence along with its context. No antigen is known for it. This specimen belongs to a study of identical twins. V was shortened by 5 bases and J by 9 bases, with 11 bases between the two germline ends. The CDR3 is 12 amino acids. Germline values: CDR1 MGHRA, CDR2 YSYEKL. TCRdb passed the 5' RACE reads through MiXCR, listing each CDR3 protein once. The table shows about 530,000 distinct CDR3 sequences, with 20% to 25% occurring only once. Study-wide results and limits: Memory repertoires lacked the insertion deficit that abundant cord blood beta clonotypes showed. Analyses of zero insertions could, in part, be confounded by invariant MAIT and iNKT cells. The degree of excess twin sharing was weaker in beta out-of-frame sequences.

This sample was also put to use in a study of yellow fever vaccine responses in identical twins. This second study notes: Twins showed a vaccine T cell response that reportedly seemed partly convergent, partly personalized.

This chain joins TRBV4-1 and TRBJ2-1; D is perhaps TRBD1 or TRBD2 (5 bases each). The sequenced material came from CD4+ T cells sorted from blood. This clonotype originated in a woman in her late teens or twenties in good health. This CDR3 reads CASSWTQGEQFF. CDR3 nucleotide sequence: TGCGCCAGCAGCTGGACTCAGGGTGAGCAGTTCTTC.